What follows is one T cell receptor (beta chain) and its context. Antigen specificity is unknown. CDR3 length: 14 residues. The V end was cut by 0 bases, the J end by 2 bases, with 5 bases between. Germline assignment: CDR1 SGHRS and CDR2 YFSETQ. This entry is derived from a study of vaccination effects on CD4 cells after COVID-19. Isolation of CD4+ T cells took place after about ten days of culture. Method: immunoSEQ multiplex PCR; TCRdb's copy keeps in-frame clones and lacks some. The sample shows tens of thousands of clones, 55% to 75% of them seen only once. The specimen comprised CD4+ T cells from PBMCs cultured without peptide, sampled before COVID-19 vaccination. The chain combines TRBV5-1 with TRBJ2-2; D is unresolved. The clonotype was recovered from a human donor who had a prior SARS-CoV-2 infection. The CDR3 loop reads CASSLASNTGELFF. The CDR3 nucleotides read TGCGCCAGCAGCTTGGCGAGTAACACCGGGGAGCTGTTTTTT. Full variable domain (outside the CDR3, taken from reference TRBV5-1 and TRBJ2-2): KAGVTQTPRYLIKTRGQQVTLSCSPISGHRSVSWYQQTPGQGLQFLFEYFSETQRNKGNFPGRFSGRQFSNSRSEMNVSTLELGDSALYLCASSLASNTGELFFGEGSRLTVL.